The rows below give T cell receptor beta chains drawn from one sample of a study of neoadjuvant nivolumab and ipilimumab in lung cancer. Some clones are missing from TCRdb's copy, which holds only in-frame ones; the method was immunoSEQ multiplex PCR. The repertoire has some 37,000 clones, 89% of them found once; the top ten carry about 3.3%. The sequencing used peripheral blood, collected before neoadjuvant nivolumab, alone or with ipilimumab. All receptors derive from an adult with non-small cell lung cancer. The CDR3 runs from the conserved cysteine through the conserved F or W. A D gene is named only where the DNA matches it firmly. Expanded clones get a size class; other rows say once, few or many, or leave the size out.

length: 15; V: TRBV11-2; D: -; J: TRBJ2-3; size: -; DNA: TGTGCCAGCAGCTTAGATGTGTCCGGGCGTTCTACGCAGTATTTT; CDR3: CASSLDVSGRSTQYF
length: 15; V: TRBV5-5; D: -; J: TRBJ2-4; size: -; DNA: TGTGCCAGCAGAATCGGTCCACTAGCCAAAAACATTCAGTACTTC; CDR3: CASRIGPLAKNIQYF
length: 17; V: TRBV7-2; D: TRBD2; J: TRBJ2-1; size: -; DNA: TGTGCCAGCAGCTTAGGGGGAGGGGACCGAGGCAGGCATGAGCAGTTCTTC; CDR3: CASSLGGGDRGRHEQFF
length: 15; V: TRBV5-1; D: -; J: TRBJ1-1; size: -; DNA: TGCGCCAGCAGCAACGAGGGGGGGATGAACACTGAAGCTTTCTTT; CDR3: CASSNEGGMNTEAFF
length: 14; V: TRBV27; D: -; J: TRBJ2-7; size: few; DNA: TGTGCCAGCAGTTCTTCCGGATACTCCTACGAGCAGTACTTC; CDR3: CASSSSGYSYEQYF
length: 13; V: TRBV12-5; D: -; J: TRBJ2-3; size: -; DNA: TGTGCTAGTGGTTTGGTACGGACAGATACGCAGTATTTT; CDR3: CASGLVRTDTQYF
length: 15; V: TRBV4-2; D: TRBD1; J: TRBJ1-5; size: -; DNA: TGTGCCAGCAGCCATACAGGGGACATCCATCAGCCCCAGCATTTT; CDR3: CASSHTGDIHQPQHF
length: 16; V: TRBV5-6; D: TRBD1; J: TRBJ1-2; size: -; DNA: TGTGCCAGCAGCTTCCGGACGGGACAGGGTATAGCTGGCTACACCTTC; CDR3: CASSFRTGQGIAGYTF
length: 16; V: TRBV28; D: TRBD1; J: TRBJ1-5; size: -; DNA: TGTGCCAGCACAGGGGGCGCGAGTCAGGCCTATCAGCCCCAGCATTTT; CDR3: CASTGGASQAYQPQHF
length: 16; V: TRBV18; D: TRBD2; J: TRBJ2-1; size: -; DNA: TGTGCCAGCTCGCCTCCCAATAGCGGGGGGAACAATGAGCAGTTCTTC; CDR3: CASSPPNSGGNNEQFF
length: 15; V: TRBV5-1; D: TRBD2; J: TRBJ2-1; size: -; DNA: TGCGCCAGCAGCTTGCCAGAACGGGGGGACAATGAGCAGTTCTTC; CDR3: CASSLPERGDNEQFF
length: 16; V: TRBV18; D: TRBD1; J: TRBJ2-1; size: -; DNA: TGTGCCAGCTCACCGCCCTCGACAGGGGGTTGGAATGAGCAGTTCTTC; CDR3: CASSPPSTGGWNEQFF
length: 15; V: TRBV11-2; D: -; J: TRBJ2-7; size: -; DNA: TGTGCCAGCAGCTTAGGGGCAGCAAGTGTGTACGAGCAGTACTTC; CDR3: CASSLGAASVYEQYF
length: 16; V: TRBV30; D: -; J: TRBJ2-3; size: -; DNA: TGTGCCTGGAGAAAAAGGGTTAGCGGCCCCACAGATACGCAGTATTTT; CDR3: CAWRKRVSGPTDTQYF
length: 15; V: TRBV19; D: -; J: TRBJ2-7; size: -; DNA: TGTGCCAGTAGTCGGCTAGTCGTACTCAGTGGCGAGCAGTACTTC; CDR3: CASSRLVVLSGEQYF
length: 14; V: TRBV5-1; D: TRBD1; J: TRBJ2-7; size: -; DNA: TGCGCCAGCAGCGTGACAGGGGCGTATTACGAGCAGTACTTC; CDR3: CASSVTGAYYEQYF
length: 13; V: TRBV18; D: -; J: TRBJ1-5; size: -; DNA: TGTGCCAGCTCACCAGCCTCAGGTCAGCCCCAGCATTTT; CDR3: CASSPASGQPQHF
length: 16; V: TRBV7-2; D: -; J: TRBJ1-4; size: -; DNA: TGTGCCAGCAGCTTAAACCCTCCCCCAACTAATGAAAAACTGTTTTTT; CDR3: CASSLNPPPTNEKLFF
length: 12; V: TRBV29-1; D: TRBD1; J: TRBJ1-3; size: once; DNA: TGCAGCGCCCAGGGGGCTAGCGACACCATATATTTT; CDR3: CSAQGASDTIYF
length: 14; V: TRBV9; D: -; J: TRBJ2-7; size: -; DNA: TGTGCCAGCAGCGCGACATCCTCCTCCTACGAGCAGTACTTC; CDR3: CASSATSSSYEQYF
length: 14; V: TRBV9; D: TRBD2; J: TRBJ2-3; size: -; DNA: TGTGCCAGCAGCACTAGCGGTTTAACAGATACGCAGTATTTT; CDR3: CASSTSGLTDTQYF
length: 11; V: TRBV27; D: -; J: TRBJ2-3; size: once; DNA: TGTGCCAGCAGTTCGATAGATACGCAGTATTTT; CDR3: CASSSIDTQYF
length: 15; V: TRBV18; D: TRBD2; J: TRBJ2-7; size: -; DNA: TGTGCCAGCTCACCATTAGCGGGAGTGGCCTACGAGCAGTACTTC; CDR3: CASSPLAGVAYEQYF
length: 17; V: TRBV7-9; D: TRBD2; J: TRBJ2-3; size: -; DNA: TGTGCCAGCAGTCCAGATGGGGGACTAGCGGGAACAGATACGCAGTATTTT; CDR3: CASSPDGGLAGTDTQYF
length: 16; V: TRBV4-2; D: TRBD2; J: TRBJ2-7; size: few; DNA: TGTGCCAGCAGCCCCGGTGGGAGCGGGAGTACGTACGAGCAGTACTTC; CDR3: CASSPGGSGSTYEQYF
length: 14; V: TRBV19; D: TRBD1; J: TRBJ2-7; size: -; DNA: TGTGCCAGTAGTCCCTGGGACAGCGACTACGAGCAGTACTTC; CDR3: CASSPWDSDYEQYF